The 5 T cell receptor beta chains given below trace back to one sample, sequenced in a study of blood T cells in healthy people across ages. A second PCR, run for about 7 to 11 cycles, used a sample-barcoded 5' primer plus a J-beta primer mix. TCRdb redid the calling of the 5' RACE reads with MiXCR, one entry per CDR3 protein. The table records some 1,800,000 distinct CDR3 sequences, roughly two fifths of them present only once. The sequencing input was blood. Receptor source: a human donor in good health.

The table lists this clonotype with many counts. The chain uses TRBV7-9 and TRBJ1-2; a weak D match, TRBD1 (5 bases). The germline V gene has CDR1 SEHNR and CDR2 FQNEAQ (reference sequence). CDR3 size: 13 residues. V gave up 6 bases and J gave up 4 bases, with 12 bases separating them. The CDR3 reads CASSPQGGYGYTF. As DNA, the CDR3 is TGTGCCAGCAGTCCTCAGGGTGGCTATGGCTACACCTTC.

This clonotype showed up just a few times. The CDR3 DNA follows: TGTGCCAGCAGCCAAACAGGGTTATCCGAGCAGTACTTC. Amino acids: CASSQTGLSEQYF. V and J are TRBV7-2 and TRBJ2-7, with D perhaps matching TRBD1 (6 bases). V dropped 5 bases and J dropped 6 bases, with 14 bases sitting between them. Germline lookup yields CDR1 SGHTA and CDR2 FQGNSA. The CDR3 covers 13 residues. Full variable domain (remainder filled in from reference TRBV7-2 and TRBJ2-7): GAGVSQSPSNKVTEKGKDVELRCDPISGHTALYWYRQSLGQGLEFLIYFQGNSAPDKSGLPSDRFSAERTGGSVSTLTIQRTQQEDSAVYLCASSQTGLSEQYFGPGTRLTVT.

In this sample, this clonotype turned up a few times. The genes are TRBV6-5 and TRBJ2-3; maybe TRBD2 (6 bases). The V end was cut by 6 bases, the J end by 4 bases, with 17 bases between. The germline gives CDR1 MNHEY, CDR2 SVGAGI. This CDR3 is 15 amino acids long. CDR3 sequence reads: CASSPGTRVADTQYF. The CDR3 DNA reads TGTGCCAGCAGCCCTGGGACTCGCGTCGCAGATACGCAGTATTTT.

This rearrangement joins TRBV20-1 to TRBJ1-2, with 11 bases aligning to TRBD1. From germline, CDR1 is DFQATT and CDR2 SNEGSKA (reference sequence). V shed 5 bases, J shed 5 bases, and the junction held 4 bases outside the gene matches. This CDR3 region has 13 residues. The CDR3 sequence is CSARGQGAYGYTF. In DNA, the CDR3 is TGCAGTGCTCGCGGACAGGGGGCGTATGGCTACACCTTC.

The V and J genes are TRBV19 and TRBJ1-5, with D perhaps TRBD1 (6 bases). Germline CDR1 is LNHDA and CDR2 is SQIVND (reference sequence). Trimming left V 6 bases short and J 0 bases short, with 18 bases between. The CDR3 is 17 residues long. The CDR3: CASRLHGGGPSNQPQHF. CDR3 coding DNA: TGTGCCAGTAGGCTCCACGGGGGGGGGCCTAGCAATCAGCCCCAGCATTTT. The variable domain in full, with the rest retrieved from reference TRBV19 and TRBJ1-5, is DGGITQSPKYLFRKEGQNVTLSCEQNLNHDAMYWYRQDPGQGLRLIYYSQIVNDFQKGDIAEGYSVSREKKESFPLTVTSAQKNPTAFYLCASRLHGGGPSNQPQHFGDGTRLSIL.